The 11 T cell receptor beta chains below were found in one sample sequenced in a study of response to subunit inactivated influenza vaccine. TCRdb fed the RT-PCR reads into MiXCR, producing one record per CDR3 protein. The sample includes about 570,000 distinct CDR3 sequences, about 11% of them seen just once. Here the sequenced sample was PBMCs from blood, taken on the day of vaccination. The receptors derive from a man aged 50 to 60 who received an inactivated influenza vaccine.

This clonotype was found a few times. The chain uses TRBV7-2 and TRBJ2-1, with TRBD2 identical over 10 bases. V dropped 2 bases and J dropped 6; count of bases not matched to a gene: 4. Germline V gives CDR1 SGHTA, CDR2 FQGNSA. CDR3 length: 15 residues. Here the CDR3 reads CASSLIRLAGNEQFF. Here the CDR3 DNA reads TGTGCCAGCAGCTTAATTCGACTAGCGGGCAATGAGCAGTTCTTC.

This clonotype has a handful of counts. This chain connects TRBV27 to TRBJ2-1; no clear D. The CDR3 spans 14 residues. V lost 2 bases, J lost 13 bases, and 18 bases lay in between. CDR1 and CDR2 (germline): MNHEY, SMNVEV (reference sequence). The CDR3 DNA reads as TGTGCCAGCAGTTTAGAGGCATTTCCTGTCGTACAGTTCTTC. The encoded protein is CASSLEAFPVVQFF.

V and J are TRBV20-1 and TRBJ2-5, with 9 bases fitting TRBD2. J lost 2 bases, V lost 3 bases, and 7 bases had no gene match. The CDR3 contains 15 residues. The germline gives CDR1 DFQATT, CDR2 SNEGSKA (reference sequence). The CDR3 nucleotides read TGCAGTGCTAGCGTCCCGCGGGGGGGACAAGAGACCCAGTACTTC. Translation: CSASVPRGGQETQYF.

This clonotype was found many times. The CDR3 loop reads CSASRGQGNSPLHF. The CDR3 nucleotides are TGCAGTGCTAGCCGGGGACAGGGGAATTCACCCCTCCACTTT. The chain carries TRBV20-1 and TRBJ1-6; 10 nucleotides line up with TRBD1. This CDR3 spans 14 amino acids. V lost 3 bases to trimming and J lost 7 bases; unmatched junction nucleotides: 3. CDR1 is DFQATT, CDR2 SNEGSKA, per germline (reference sequence).

The chain uses TRBV9 and TRBJ2-7; 11 positions match TRBD2. Unmatched junction bases numbered 13, after V lost 2 bases and J lost 6 bases. The CDR3 covers 17 residues. The germline CDR1 and CDR2 sequences are SGDLS and YYNGEE. CDR3 sequence: CASSVSTSGSGPLEQYF. DNA for the CDR3: TGTGCCAGCAGCGTTAGTACTAGCGGGAGTGGTCCCCTCGAGCAGTACTTC.

This clonotype was picked up many times. The chain joins TRBV28 to TRBJ2-1, with TRBD2 matching 7 bases. This CDR3 region has 17 residues. Per the germline V gene, CDR1 is MDHEN and CDR2 is SYDVKM. V shed 2 bases and J 7 bases; nucleotides not matched to a gene: 14. Here the CDR3 DNA reads TGTGCCAGCAGTTTACGGTCATGGGGGGGGGGGTGGAATGAGCAGTTCTTC. Protein sequence: CASSLRSWGGGWNEQFF.

This clonotype was seen only a few times. In nucleotides, the CDR3 is TGCAGTGCAAACGACCAGCGGGAGGGCGAAAATACGCAGTATTTT. Residues: CSANDQREGENTQYF. The rearrangement uses TRBV20-1 and TRBJ2-3; 10 nucleotides line up with TRBD2. The CDR3 is 15 amino acids. The V gene end was trimmed by 6 bases and the J gene end by 7 bases; junction bases not matched to a gene: 13. Germline CDR1 and CDR2: DFQATT and SNEGSKA (reference sequence).

J is TRBJ2-7 and V is TRBV10-3, with 14 bases lining up with TRBD2. V gave up 7 bases and J gave up 3 bases; unmatched junction bases: 5. Germline values: CDR1 ENHRY, CDR2 SYGVKD. This CDR3 is 15 amino acids long. The CDR3 region is CAITKGLAGDYEQYF. In nucleotides, the CDR3 is TGTGCCATCACCAAGGGACTAGCGGGGGACTACGAGCAGTACTTC.

The V and J genes are TRBV5-5 and TRBJ2-5, with unresolved D. The germline CDR1 and CDR2 sequences are SGHKS and YYEKEE (reference sequence). CDR3 length: 13 residues. Trimming took off 7 bases at V and 3 bases at J, with 13 bases between the two ends. In DNA, the CDR3 is TGTGCCAGCTTTAGAAGGGCAGAAGAGACCCAGTACTTC. Protein product: CASFRRAEETQYF.

The rearrangement joins TRBV20-1 to TRBJ2-1; 9 positions match TRBD2. CDR1 is DFQATT, CDR2 SNEGSKA, per germline (reference sequence). V shed 1 base and J 5 bases; nucleotides not matched to a gene: 3. The CDR3 length is 14 residues. The CDR3 nucleotides read TGCAGTGCTAGAGGTCTAGCGGGGCACAATGAGCAGTTCTTC. Translation gives CSARGLAGHNEQFF.

This clonotype was seen more than once but under ten times. The V and J genes are TRBV5-1 and TRBJ2-3; D unresolved. CDR1 and CDR2 from the germline V gene are SGHRS and YFSETQ. The CDR3 contains 12 residues. V shed 7 bases and J shed 2 bases, with 8 bases lying between them. CDR3 sequence (DNA): TGCGCCAGCTGTATAACCACAGATACGCAGTATTTT. This codes for CASCITTDTQYF.